This T cell receptor beta chain was profiled in a study of beta chain features in type 1 diabetes. Study background: On cell yields, gender and age, patients and healthy donors were similar. Across all samples, fewer than 140 million sorted cells were examined.

Every bit of the isolated RNA underwent reverse transcription, so sequencing read expressed TCRB transcripts. Sequencing used immunoSEQ multiplex PCR; TCRdb keeps in-frame clones, though not all of them. There are 50,000 to 65,000 clones in the sample; under 55% occur only once, and 1.4% to 1.5% lies in the top ten. Broader study findings: The naive, central memory and Treg TCRB repertoires of patients appeared to be more similar to one another than those of healthy donors. Shortening of TCRB CDR3s, moderate but significant, appeared in all four CD4+ subsets of Type 1 diabetes patients. More deletions and fewer insertions at VDJ junctions were found in patients with type 1 diabetes.

Trimming removed 5 bases from V and 2 bases from J, with 12 bases in between. The CDR3 covers 14 residues. In germline, CDR1 is LNHDA, CDR2 SQIVND (reference sequence). As for this clone: What it binds is not known.

Sequences were obtained from Tregs from blood. V is TRBV19 and J is TRBJ1-2; D may be TRBD1 (6 bases). This TCR was recovered from a man between 25 and 39 years old with type 1 diabetes. In DNA, the CDR3 is TGTGCCAGTAGTCTCCAAAGGGGGAACTATGGCTACACCTTC. It yields the protein CASSLQRGNYGYTF.